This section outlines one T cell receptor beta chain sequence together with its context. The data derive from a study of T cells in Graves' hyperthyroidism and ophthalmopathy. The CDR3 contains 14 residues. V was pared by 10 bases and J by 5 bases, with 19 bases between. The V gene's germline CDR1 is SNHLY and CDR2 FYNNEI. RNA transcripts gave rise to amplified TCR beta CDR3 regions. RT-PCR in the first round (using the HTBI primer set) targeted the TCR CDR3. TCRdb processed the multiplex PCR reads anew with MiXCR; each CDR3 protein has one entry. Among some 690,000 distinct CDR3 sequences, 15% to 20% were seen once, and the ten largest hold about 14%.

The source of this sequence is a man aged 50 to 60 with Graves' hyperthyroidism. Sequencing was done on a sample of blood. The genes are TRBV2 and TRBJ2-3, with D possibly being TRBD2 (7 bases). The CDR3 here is CATKGGRAVDTQYF. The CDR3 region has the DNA TGTGCCACCAAGGGGGGGCGCGCCGTAGATACGCAGTATTTT. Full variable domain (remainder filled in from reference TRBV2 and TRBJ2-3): EPEVTQTPSHQVTQMGQEVILRCVPISNHLYFYWYRQILGQKVEFLVSFYNNEISEKSEIFDDQFSVERPDGSNFTLKIRSTKLEDSAMYFCATKGGRAVDTQYFGPGTRLTVL.